These T cell receptor beta chains were read from a single sample in a study of blood T cell repertoires in COVID-19. Data came from immunoSEQ multiplex PCR; TCRdb stores just in-frame clones and leaves some out. Of some 240,000 clones listed, roughly four fifths are singletons. Sequencing was done on a sample of peripheral blood. These receptors were collected from an elderly woman with COVID-19, enrolled during active disease. The CDR3 runs from the conserved cysteine through the conserved F or W.

V	CDR3
TRBV24-1	CATSDWRQGANTGELFF
TRBV6-5	CASSYSTSHIQYF
TRBV7-8	CASSVRDRGAGELFF
TRBV5-1	CASSLRSGEREQFF
TRBV19	CASTNQHSGTGRTRATEAFF
TRBV18	CASSDSQETQYF
TRBV6-5	CASTGQGRYGYTF
TRBV18	CASSPPRGASPTEAFF
TRBV27	CASSLGQDTYEQYF
TRBV18	CASSQQGSNQPQHF
TRBV28	CASTRGGERYGYTF
TRBV5-1	CASSYSGQNGNTIYF
TRBV6-5	CASTSDRANQPQHF
TRBV27	CASSNRQGDTEAFF
TRBV28	CASTKHLGSGENTEAFF
TRBV13	CASSPRTGEAFF
TRBV11-1	CASSPHFQGAQYF